The rows below give T cell receptor beta chains drawn from one sample of a study of PD-1 blockade in classical Hodgkin lymphoma. TCRdb's copy holds only in-frame clones and misses some; the assay was immunoSEQ multiplex PCR. The table has about 58,000 clones, approximately 90% seen once; the top ten hold 10%. Sequenced material: peripheral blood mononuclear cells (PBMCs), taken before the second cycle of nivolumab. The receptors here all came from a human donor with classical Hodgkin lymphoma. Both conserved end residues are part of each CDR3. A D gene is named only where the DNA matches it firmly. Some rows have no size entry. The others give once, few or many, or a class for an expanded clone.

>-|TRBJ1-5|TRBV6-5|TRBD1
CASSYRTGGNQPQHF
TGTGCCAGCAGTTACCGGACAGGCGGCAATCAGCCCCAGCATTTT
>-|TRBJ1-2|TRBV27|-
CASKREGTPLWGYTF
TGTGCCAGCAAGAGGGAGGGGACCCCGCTCTGGGGCTACACCTTC
>-|TRBJ2-7|TRBV25-1|-
CASSGTSSYEQYF
TGTGCCAGCAGTGGCACGAGCTCCTACGAGCAGTACTTC
>once|TRBJ2-5|TRBV19|-
CASSIEEAGTRTQYF
TGTGCCAGTAGTATAGAGGAGGCAGGGACTCGTACCCAGTACTTC
>-|TRBJ2-3|TRBV27|-
CASSPLRGIMSTDTQYF
TGTGCCAGCAGTCCACTGCGTGGGATAATGAGCACAGATACGCAGTATTTT
>-|TRBJ1-2|TRBV6-1|-
CASSPSQGLLNGYTF
TGTGCCAGCAGTCCATCACAGGGACTACTGAACGGCTACACCTTC
>once|TRBJ2-7|TRBV4-1|-
CASSLGGGPYEQYF
TGCGCCAGCAGCCTAGGGGGGGGGCCCTACGAGCAGTACTTC
>once|TRBJ1-1|TRBV2|-
CASSSGDTEAFF
TGTGCCAGCAGTTCAGGGGACACTGAAGCTTTCTTT
>-|TRBJ2-1|TRBV5-8|-
CASSLGYYNEQFF
TGTGCCAGCAGCCTGGGGTATTACAATGAGCAGTTCTTC
>once|TRBJ1-1|TRBV5-1|-
CASSLWQGGTEAFF
TGCGCCAGCAGCTTGTGGCAGGGAGGCACTGAAGCTTTCTTT
>-|TRBJ1-2|TRBV29-1|-
CSGWEGVNYGYTF
TGCAGCGGATGGGAGGGGGTGAACTATGGCTACACCTTC
>-|TRBJ2-1|TRBV12-1|-
CASSPHGLAGGLNNEQFF
TGTGCCAGCAGCCCCCACGGGCTAGCGGGAGGACTTAACAATGAGCAGTTCTTC
>-|TRBJ1-5|TRBV6-6|-
CASSNSSPSNQPQHF
TGTGCCAGCAGCAACTCTAGCCCTAGCAATCAGCCCCAGCATTTT
>-|TRBJ2-7|TRBV28|-
CAIDTWGGSSYEQYF
TGTGCCATCGACACATGGGGGGGCAGCTCCTACGAGCAGTACTTC
>-|TRBJ2-3|TRBV19|-
CASSTPLLGGGTDTQYF
TGTGCCAGTAGTACCCCCCTTTTAGGCGGGGGCACAGATACGCAGTATTTT
>-|TRBJ1-2|TRBV7-2|-
CASSSDRYGYTF
TGTGCCAGCAGCTCGGACAGATATGGCTACACCTTC
>-|TRBJ2-1|TRBV19|TRBD2
CASMWSGGPWQFF
TGTGCCAGTATGTGGTCGGGAGGGCCATGGCAGTTCTTC
>-|TRBJ2-5|TRBV9|-
CASSVESETQYF
TGTGCCAGCAGCGTAGAGTCGGAAACCCAGTACTTC
>-|TRBJ2-7|TRBV19|-
CASSIETGDSYEQYF
TGTGCCAGTAGTATTGAGACAGGAGATTCCTACGAGCAGTACTTC
>-|TRBJ1-6|TRBV2|TRBD1
CASTLRQGTAANSPLHF
TGTGCCAGCACACTCCGACAGGGGACCGCCGCAAATTCACCCCTCCACTTT
>few|TRBJ1-2|TRBV28|-
CVSARDGYTF
TGTGTCTCCGCCAGAGATGGCTACACCTTC
>once|TRBJ2-1|TRBV18|TRBD1
CASSVTGKGNEQFF
TGTGCCAGCTCGGTGACAGGGAAGGGCAATGAGCAGTTCTTC
>-|TRBJ2-2|TRBV6-1|-
CASNRLLNTGELFF
TGTGCCAGCAACCGGCTTTTGAACACCGGGGAGCTGTTTTTT
>-|TRBJ2-2|TRBV2|-
CASSGTLAGELFF
TGTGCCAGCAGTGGGACTCTCGCCGGGGAGCTGTTTTTT
>-|TRBJ2-7|TRBV4-1|-
CASSHPINGEQYF
TGCGCCAGCAGCCACCCGATCAACGGCGAGCAGTACTTC
>once|TRBJ2-3|TRBV5-6|-
CASSFTLDRYNGDTQYF
TGTGCCAGCAGCTTTACCCTAGACAGGTACAATGGGGATACGCAGTATTTT
>-|TRBJ2-7|TRBV11-1|-
CASSLARGVYEQYF
TGTGCCAGCAGCTTAGCGCGCGGGGTCTACGAGCAGTACTTC
>few|TRBJ2-1|TRBV13|TRBD2
CASSSGGYYNEQFF
TGTGCCAGCAGCTCGGGGGGGTACTACAATGAGCAGTTCTTC
>-|TRBJ2-3|TRBV2|-
CASSEQGMGTDTQYF
TGTGCCAGCAGTGAACAAGGGATGGGCACAGATACGCAGTATTTT
>-|TRBJ2-7|TRBV19|-
CASSIKQGYEQYF
TGTGCCAGTAGTATAAAACAGGGCTACGAGCAGTACTTC
>-|TRBJ2-1|TRBV4-3|-
CASSDDSHNEQFF
TGCGCCAGCAGCGACGACAGCCACAATGAGCAGTTCTTC
>-|TRBJ1-5|TRBV5-1|TRBD1
CASSLTGGRNQPQHF
TGCGCCAGCAGCCTAACAGGGGGCCGCAATCAGCCCCAGCATTTT
>-|TRBJ2-3|TRBV30|TRBD2
CAWRGRPATSTDTQYF
TGTGCCTGGCGCGGGAGGCCCGCTACCTCCACAGATACGCAGTATTTT
>-|TRBJ1-3|TRBV6-5|-
CASSYSEAGSGNTIYF
TGTGCCAGCAGTTACTCGGAGGCGGGCTCTGGAAACACCATATATTTT
>-|TRBJ2-3|TRBV9|TRBD1
CASSAKTGASYTDTQYF
TGTGCCAGCAGCGCAAAAACAGGGGCCTCATACACAGATACGCAGTATTTT
>-|TRBJ2-7|TRBV19|TRBD1
CASSVGTGSSYEQYF
TGTGCCAGTAGTGTCGGGACAGGATCTTCCTACGAGCAGTACTTC
>-|TRBJ1-2|TRBV13|TRBD1
CASSWGQGDSYTF
TGTGCCAGCAGCTGGGGACAGGGGGACAGCTACACCTTC
>-|TRBJ2-7|TRBV30|-
CAWSTDTYEQYF
TGTGCCTGGAGTACAGATACCTACGAGCAGTACTTC
>once|TRBJ2-3|TRBV5-6|-
CASSLGIDTQYF
TGTGCCAGCAGCTTGGGGATAGATACGCAGTATTTT
>-|TRBJ2-7|TRBV10-1|-
CASSNEESLAHEQYF
TGCGCCAGCAGTAATGAGGAGAGTTTAGCCCACGAGCAGTACTTC
>-|TRBJ1-6|TRBV6-6|-
CASSYSILVGSPLHF
TGTGCCAGCAGTTACTCGATACTCGTAGGGTCACCCCTCCACTTT
>-|TRBJ2-7|TRBV5-8|TRBD1
CASTDGSGTGRHEQYF
TGTGCCAGCACCGATGGCTCCGGGACAGGGAGGCACGAGCAGTACTTC
>-|TRBJ1-2|TRBV27|-
CASSPFGSGDGYTF
TGTGCCAGCAGTCCTTTTGGGTCAGGGGATGGCTACACCTTC
>-|TRBJ1-5|TRBV27|-
CASSPEQYSNQPQHF
TGTGCCAGCAGTCCAGAACAGTATAGCAATCAGCCCCAGCATTTT
>-|TRBJ2-1|TRBV7-6|TRBD2
CASSPDGTSGTDEQFF
TGTGCCAGCAGCCCTGACGGGACTAGCGGGACGGATGAGCAGTTCTTC
>few|TRBJ1-2|TRBV20-1|-
CSPTVQYGYTF
TGCAGTCCGACAGTCCAATATGGCTACACCTTC
>-|TRBJ1-1|TRBV6-5|-
CASSSGAFEAFF
TGTGCCAGCAGTTCCGGGGCTTTTGAAGCTTTCTTT
>-|TRBJ2-7|TRBV4-1|TRBD2
CASSQDRGGYPYEQYF
TGCGCCAGCAGCCAAGATCGGGGGGGATACCCCTACGAGCAGTACTTC
>-|TRBJ2-5|TRBV6-5|TRBD2
CASSYMVAGVETQYF
TGTGCCAGCAGTTACATGGTAGCGGGAGTAGAGACCCAGTACTTC
>-|TRBJ2-1|TRBV11-2|-
CASSSSLGNDNEQFF
TGTGCCAGCAGCTCCTCCTTGGGCAACGACAATGAGCAGTTCTTC
>-|TRBJ2-5|TRBV15|TRBD2
CATSRGPASGRGETQYF
TGTGCCACCAGCAGAGGCCCGGCTAGCGGGAGGGGAGAGACCCAGTACTTC
>-|TRBJ1-2|TRBV13|TRBD1
CASSEGAGGYTF
TGTGCCAGCAGCGAGGGGGCAGGAGGCTACACCTTC
>once|TRBJ2-2|TRBV7-9|-
CASRSRAGHTGELFF
TGTGCCAGCAGGTCCCGGGCAGGACACACCGGGGAGCTGTTTTTT
>-|TRBJ2-2|TRBV4-2|-
CASSQGELVVAGELFF
TGTGCCAGCAGCCAAGGCGAACTAGTAGTGGCCGGGGAGCTGTTTTTT